What follows is one T cell receptor (beta chain) and its context. The sample belongs to a study of immune evolution from preneoplasia to lung adenocarcinoma. Libraries were prepared by immunoSEQ multiplex PCR; TCRdb keeps only in-frame clonotypes and omits some of them. Of about 4,300 clones listed, over 65% are singletons. This TCR was recovered from a person aged 60-79 years with lung adenocarcinoma. Source material: FFPE adjacent normal lung tissue.

CDR3: CASSGYLYNEQFF. The CDR3 DNA follows: TGTGCCAGCAGCGGGTACCTATACAATGAGCAGTTCTTC. The chain recombines TRBV7-2 with TRBJ2-1; D is undetermined. There are 13 residues in the CDR3. CDR1 SGHTA and CDR2 FQGNSA come from the germline V gene. V was clipped by 5 bases and J by 4 bases, with 9 bases between them. Looking up the rest from reference TRBV7-2 and TRBJ2-1 gives the full variable domain: GAGVSQSPSNKVTEKGKDVELRCDPISGHTALYWYRQSLGQGLEFLIYFQGNSAPDKSGLPSDRFSAERTGGSVSTLTIQRTQQEDSAVYLCASSGYLYNEQFFGPGTRLTVL.